The 6 T cell receptor beta chains presented below share a single source sample, sequenced in a study of cytomegalovirus exposure and HLA in healthy donors (dated by TCRdb to 2015 to 2018). Libraries were built with the immunoSEQ multiplex PCR assay. A mixture of 60 forward primers for TCR Vbeta segments and 13 reverse primers for TCR Jbeta segments was used in the multiplex PCR. TCRdb carries this immuneACCESS record with in-frame sequences only. Its versions omit some clonotypes, under half of them owing to an unresolved V gene in the studies checked, with the rest unexplained. The sample data list 110,000 or so clones, and roughly 79% of these were observed just once. Together, the top ten hold around 2.2% of the sample. Material: PBMCs. The receptors come from a woman aged 40 to 55 in good health and CMV-seronegative.

The chain combines TRBV11-2 with TRBJ2-3; TRBD2 might be the D (5 bases). Looked up from germline, CDR1 is SGHAT and CDR2 is FQNNGV. With 5 bases removed from V and 5 bases from J, the gap between germline ends came to 20 bases. CDR3 length equals 16 residues. The CDR3 nucleotides read TGTGCCAGCAGCCAACGAGGACTCCCTGGGCGAGATACGCAGTATTTT. It yields the protein CASSQRGLPGRDTQYF.

The sample holds one count of this clone. The DNA of the CDR3 is TGTGCCTGGTCTAAAGGGGGACAGGGGCGCTGGGAGACCCAGTACTTC. Its translation: CAWSKGGQGRWETQYF. V gene TRBV30 combines with J gene TRBJ2-5; 10 nucleotides line up with TRBD1. This CDR3 region has 16 residues. Unmatched junction bases numbered 14, after V lost 5 bases and J lost 5 bases. The germline gives CDR1 GTSNPN, CDR2 SVGIG (reference sequence).

This clone was observed once. The rearrangement links TRBV30 to TRBJ1-2, with TRBD1 as a possible D gene (5 bases). Germline CDR1 and CDR2: GTSNPN and SVGIG (reference sequence). With 3 bases removed from V and 7 bases from J, the gap between germline ends came to 15 bases. CDR3 length: 13 residues. CDR3 sequence reads: CAWRVQGMGGYTF. Here the CDR3 DNA reads TGTGCCTGGAGAGTCCAGGGAATGGGTGGCTACACCTTC.

This clone was seen only once. CDR3 residues: CASSDLRTGVDNSPLHF. Written as DNA, the CDR3 is TGTGCCAGCAGTGATTTACGGACAGGGGTAGATAATTCACCCCTCCACTTT. The chain couples TRBV25-1 to TRBJ1-6; 9 bases match TRBD1. Looked up from germline, CDR1 is MGHDK and CDR2 is SYGVNS. The CDR3 length is 17 residues. The trim removed 3 bases at V and 5 bases at J, leaving 8 bases unmatched.

The V gene is TRBV19, the J gene TRBJ1-2; 8 bases fit TRBD1. CDR3 length: 13 residues. Per germline, CDR1 LNHDA and CDR2 SQIVND (reference sequence). J gave up 4 bases and V 6 bases, and 4 bases lay outside the gene matches. The CDR3 region is CASRQTGGYGYTF. CDR3 DNA sequence: TGTGCCAGTAGACAAACAGGGGGCTATGGCTACACCTTC.

The chain joins TRBV4-3 to TRBJ1-1; D remains ambiguous. CDR3 length: 12 residues. V was trimmed by 1 base and J by 6 bases, leaving 6 bases between them. The germline V gene has CDR1 LGHNA and CDR2 YSLEER. CDR3 DNA sequence: TGCGCCAGCAGCCAAGGAGTCTCTGAAGCTTTCTTT. Its translation: CASSQGVSEAFF.